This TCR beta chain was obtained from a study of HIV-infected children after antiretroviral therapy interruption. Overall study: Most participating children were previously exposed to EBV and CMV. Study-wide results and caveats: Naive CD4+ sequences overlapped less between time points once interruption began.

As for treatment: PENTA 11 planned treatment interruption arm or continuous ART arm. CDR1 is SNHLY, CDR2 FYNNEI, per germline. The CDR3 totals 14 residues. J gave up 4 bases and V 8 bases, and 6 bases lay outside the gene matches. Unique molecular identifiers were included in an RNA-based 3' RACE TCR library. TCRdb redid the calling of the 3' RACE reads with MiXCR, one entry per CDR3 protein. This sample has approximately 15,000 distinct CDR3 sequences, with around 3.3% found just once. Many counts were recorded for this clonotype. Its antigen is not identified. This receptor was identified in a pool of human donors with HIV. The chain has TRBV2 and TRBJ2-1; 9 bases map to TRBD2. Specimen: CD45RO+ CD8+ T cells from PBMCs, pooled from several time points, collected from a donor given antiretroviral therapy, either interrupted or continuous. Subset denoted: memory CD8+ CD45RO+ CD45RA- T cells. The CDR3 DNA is TGTGCCAGCGGGGCGACTAGCGGTTACAATGAGCAGTTCTTC. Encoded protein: CASGATSGYNEQFF.